This TCR beta chain was identified in a study of neoadjuvant anti-PD-1 for oral cavity cancer. The overall study: Most patients had three to four biweekly doses of 3 mg/kg nivolumab before resection. Study-wide findings and caveats: Post-nivolumab, blood T cell clonality was significantly elevated in non-responders.

Per germline, CDR1 SQVTM and CDR2 ANQGSEA. The CDR3 contains 14 residues. V lost 1 base to trimming and J lost 6 bases; unmatched junction nucleotides: 5. Measured with immunoSEQ multiplex PCR; TCRdb has only the in-frame clones, and not every one. The sample has more than 11,000 clones; around 74% are singletons. Time point indicated: after neoadjuvant nivolumab, at surgical resection. This clone is a singleton in its sample. The antigen is unknown. The chain recombines TRBV29-1 with TRBJ2-1; 8 positions match TRBD2. The sequencing here drew on PBMCs, taken after nivolumab (anti-PD-1) treatment. The TCR sequence derives from a person aged 40-85 years with oral cavity squamous cell carcinoma. CDR3 sequence reads: CSVEAGTRPNEQFF. The CDR3 bases are TGCAGCGTTGAAGCCGGGACTAGACCCAATGAGCAGTTCTTC.